This T cell receptor beta chain emerged from a study of blood T cell repertoires in COVID-19. As for the study in general: Both acute and convalescent COVID-19 samples were obtained from the United States, Italy and Spain. Sources were T cells, B-cell-depleted T cells, or PBMCs; the material itself was cDNA or gDNA.

The authors' processing: Estimated nucleated cell counts came from reference gene primer amplification. This table comes from immunoSEQ multiplex PCR, and its TCRdb copy is limited to in-frame clones, with some not included. V and J calls and clone size are given by that table; D and trimming were obtained from the DNA. The sample includes 230,000 or so clones, 75% to 85% of them seen just once. Germline loops: CDR1 SGHNT, CDR2 YYREEE (reference sequence). The CDR3 sequence is 16 residues long. V was clipped by 1 base and J by 4 bases, with 17 bases between them. This TCR was recovered from a woman between 40 and 55 years old who had recovered from COVID-19. J is TRBJ1-1 and V is TRBV5-4; D possibly corresponds to TRBD1 (5 bases). Sequences were obtained from peripheral blood. The CDR3 sequence is CASSLSLGLRGTEAFF. The CDR3 bases are TGTGCCAGCAGCTTGAGCCTGGGACTAAGGGGCACTGAAGCTTTCTTT.